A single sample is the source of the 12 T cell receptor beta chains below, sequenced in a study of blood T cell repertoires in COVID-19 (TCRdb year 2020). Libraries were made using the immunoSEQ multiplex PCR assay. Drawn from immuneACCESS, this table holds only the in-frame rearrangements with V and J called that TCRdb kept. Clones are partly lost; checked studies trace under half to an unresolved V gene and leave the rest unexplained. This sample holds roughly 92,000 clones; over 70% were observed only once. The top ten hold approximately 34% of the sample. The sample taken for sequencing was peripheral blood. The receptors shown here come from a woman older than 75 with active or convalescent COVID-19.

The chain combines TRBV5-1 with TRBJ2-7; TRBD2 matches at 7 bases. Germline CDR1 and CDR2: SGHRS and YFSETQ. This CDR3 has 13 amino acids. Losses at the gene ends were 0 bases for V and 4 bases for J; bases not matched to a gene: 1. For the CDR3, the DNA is TGCGCCAGCAGCTTGGTTAGCGGGTACGAGCAGTACTTC. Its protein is CASSLVSGYEQYF.

The CDR3 DNA sequence: TGTGCCAGTTCCCGGGGATTGAACACTGAAGCTTTCTTT. Protein: CASSRGLNTEAFF. The genes are TRBV19 and TRBJ1-1; D not resolved. With 8 bases removed from V and 0 bases from J, the gap between germline ends came to 10 bases. The germline gives CDR1 LNHDA, CDR2 SQIVND (reference sequence). The CDR3 contains 13 residues.

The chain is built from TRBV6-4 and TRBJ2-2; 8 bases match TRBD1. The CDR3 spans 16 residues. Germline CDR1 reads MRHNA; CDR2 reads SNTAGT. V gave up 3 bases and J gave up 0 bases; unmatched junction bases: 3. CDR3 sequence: CASSEGTGANTGELFF. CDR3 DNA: TGTGCCAGCAGTGAGGGGACAGGCGCGAACACCGGGGAGCTGTTTTTT.

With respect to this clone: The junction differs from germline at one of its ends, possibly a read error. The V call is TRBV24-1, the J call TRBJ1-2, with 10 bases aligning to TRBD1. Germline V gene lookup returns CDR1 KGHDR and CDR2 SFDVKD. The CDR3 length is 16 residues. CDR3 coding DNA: TGTGCCACCAGTGATTCTCGGACAGGGGGGATCAGTGGCCACACCTTC. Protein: CATSDSRTGGISGHTF.

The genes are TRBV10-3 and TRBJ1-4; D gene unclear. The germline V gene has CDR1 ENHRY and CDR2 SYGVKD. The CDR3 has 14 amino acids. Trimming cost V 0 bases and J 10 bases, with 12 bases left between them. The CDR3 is CAISESGGRGKLFF. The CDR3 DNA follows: TGTGCCATCAGTGAGTCAGGAGGGCGGGGAAAACTGTTTTTT.

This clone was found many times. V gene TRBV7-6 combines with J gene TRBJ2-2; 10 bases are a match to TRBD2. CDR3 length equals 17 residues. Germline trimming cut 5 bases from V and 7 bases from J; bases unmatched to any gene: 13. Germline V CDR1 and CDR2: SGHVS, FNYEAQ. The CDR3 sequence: CASSASSSGGRRGELFF. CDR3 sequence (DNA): TGTGCCAGCAGCGCGTCGTCTAGCGGGGGTCGGCGCGGGGAGCTGTTTTTT.

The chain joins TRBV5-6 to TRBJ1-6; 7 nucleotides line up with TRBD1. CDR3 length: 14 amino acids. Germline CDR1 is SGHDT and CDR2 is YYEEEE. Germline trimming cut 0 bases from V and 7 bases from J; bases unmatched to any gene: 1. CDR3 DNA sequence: TGTGCCAGCAGCTTGGACAGGGGAAATTCACCCCTCCACTTT. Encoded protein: CASSLDRGNSPLHF.

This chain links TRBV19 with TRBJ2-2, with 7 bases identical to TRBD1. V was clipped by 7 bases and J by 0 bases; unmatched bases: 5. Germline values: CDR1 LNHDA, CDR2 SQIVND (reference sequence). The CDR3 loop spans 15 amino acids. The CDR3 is CASTGTDANTGELFF. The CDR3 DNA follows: TGTGCCAGTACCGGGACAGACGCGAACACCGGGGAGCTGTTTTTT.

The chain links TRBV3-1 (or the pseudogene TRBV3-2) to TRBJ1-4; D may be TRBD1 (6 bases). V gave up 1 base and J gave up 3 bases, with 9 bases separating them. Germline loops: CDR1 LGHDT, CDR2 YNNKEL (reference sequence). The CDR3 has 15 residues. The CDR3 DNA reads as TGTGCCAGCAGCCAAGGATCAGGGGCTAATGAAAAACTGTTTTTT. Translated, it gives CASSQGSGANEKLFF.

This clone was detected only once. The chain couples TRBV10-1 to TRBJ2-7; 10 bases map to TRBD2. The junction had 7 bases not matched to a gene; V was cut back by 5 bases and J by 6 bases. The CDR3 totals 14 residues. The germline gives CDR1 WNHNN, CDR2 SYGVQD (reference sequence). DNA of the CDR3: TGCGCCAGCAGTCAAGCGGGAGGGCCCTTCGAGCAGTACTTC. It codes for CASSQAGGPFEQYF.

The CDR3 reads CASSQDRQETQYF. In nucleotides, the CDR3 is TGTGCCAGCAGCCAAGACAGGCAAGAGACCCAGTACTTC. The chain combines TRBV3-1 (or the pseudogene TRBV3-2) with TRBJ2-5; D remains ambiguous. The CDR3 sequence is 13 residues long. From germline, CDR1 is LGHDT and CDR2 YNNKEL (reference sequence). Trimming left V 0 bases short and J 2 bases short, with 4 bases between.

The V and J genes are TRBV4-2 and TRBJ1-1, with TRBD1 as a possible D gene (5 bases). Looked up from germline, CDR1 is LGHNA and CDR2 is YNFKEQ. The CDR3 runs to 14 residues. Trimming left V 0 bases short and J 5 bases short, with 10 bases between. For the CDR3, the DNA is TGTGCCAGCAGCCAAGATCAGGGTGGGACTGAAGCTTTCTTT. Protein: CASSQDQGGTEAFF.